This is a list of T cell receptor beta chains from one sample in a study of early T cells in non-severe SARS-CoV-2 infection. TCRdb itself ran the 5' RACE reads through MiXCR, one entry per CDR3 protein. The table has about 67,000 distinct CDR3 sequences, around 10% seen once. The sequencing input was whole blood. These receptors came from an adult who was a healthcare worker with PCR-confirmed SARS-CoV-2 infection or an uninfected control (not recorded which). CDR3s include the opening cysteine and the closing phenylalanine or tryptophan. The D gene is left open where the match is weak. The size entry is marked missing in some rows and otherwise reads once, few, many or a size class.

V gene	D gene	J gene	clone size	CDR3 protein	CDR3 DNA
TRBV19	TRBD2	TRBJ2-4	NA	CASSFFGGDIQYF	TGTGCCAGTAGTTTTTTCGGGGGGGACATTCAGTACTTC
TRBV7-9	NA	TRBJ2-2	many	CASSPFRGGWTGELFF	TGTGCCAGCAGCCCCTTTCGAGGGGGTTGGACCGGGGAGCTGTTTTTT
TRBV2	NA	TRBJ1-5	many	CASSGAVHQPQHF	TGTGCCAGCAGTGGGGCAGTTCACCAGCCCCAGCATTTT
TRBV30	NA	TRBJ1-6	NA	CAHGEGSWNSPLHF	TGTGCCCACGGGGAGGGGAGTTGGAATTCACCCCTCCACTTT
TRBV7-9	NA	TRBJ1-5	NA	CASSLVGFNQPQHF	TGTGCCAGCAGCTTAGTAGGCTTCAATCAGCCCCAGCATTTT
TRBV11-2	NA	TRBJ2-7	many	CASSLEVGDPYEQYF	TGTGCCAGCAGCTTAGAGGTAGGAGACCCCTACGAGCAGTACTTC
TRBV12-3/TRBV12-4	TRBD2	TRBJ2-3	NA	CASSSGLAGTDTLYF	TGTGCCAGCAGTTCGGGACTAGCGGGAACAGATACGCTGTATTTT
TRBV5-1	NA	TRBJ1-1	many	CASSFRTGNTEAFF	TGCGCCAGCAGCTTCCGGACGGGGAACACTGAAGCTTTCTTT
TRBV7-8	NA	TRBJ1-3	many	CASSLQGRTIYF	TGTGCCAGCAGCTTGCAGGGGAGGACCATATATTTT
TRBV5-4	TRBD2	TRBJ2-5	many	CASSLTSGTQETQYF	TGTGCCAGCAGTCTGACTAGCGGGACACAAGAGACCCAGTACTTC
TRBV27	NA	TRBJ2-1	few	CASSPRTFEQFF	TGTGCCAGCAGTCCCAGGACATTTGAGCAGTTCTTC
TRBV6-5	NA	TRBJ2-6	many	CASSPPRGSGANVLTF	TGTGCCAGCAGCCCCCCGAGGGGCTCTGGGGCCAACGTCCTGACTTTC
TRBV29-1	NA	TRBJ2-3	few	CSVGFSNTQYF	TGCAGCGTCGGGTTTTCGAATACGCAGTATTTT
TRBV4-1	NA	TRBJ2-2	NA	CASSQDRGLAGELFF	TGCGCCAGCAGCCAAGATAGGGGATTAGCCGGGGAGCTGTTTTTT
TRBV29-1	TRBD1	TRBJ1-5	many	CSELGQLYQPQHF	TGCAGCGAACTGGGACAGCTCTATCAGCCCCAGCATTTT
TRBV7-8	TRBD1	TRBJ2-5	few	CASSFGTGQETQYF	TGTGCCAGCAGCTTCGGGACAGGACAAGAGACCCAGTACTTC
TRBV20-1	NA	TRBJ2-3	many	CSASTGDPTDTQYF	TGCAGTGCTAGTACAGGAGACCCCACAGATACGCAGTATTTT
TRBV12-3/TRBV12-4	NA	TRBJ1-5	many	CASSLPIDHFGQPQHF	TGTGCCAGCAGCCTACCGATTGATCATTTCGGTCAGCCCCAGCATTTT
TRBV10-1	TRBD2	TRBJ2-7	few	CASSTGSSGRDEQYF	TGCGCCAGCAGCACCGGTAGTAGCGGGAGGGACGAGCAGTACTTC
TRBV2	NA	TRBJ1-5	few	CASRASYSNQPQHF	TGTGCCAGCAGGGCGAGCTATAGCAATCAGCCCCAGCATTTT
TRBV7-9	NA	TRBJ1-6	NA	CASSRRAYNSPLHF	TGTGCCAGCAGCCGACGGGCCTATAATTCACCCCTCCACTTT
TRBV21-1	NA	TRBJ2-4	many	CASSLGGRKQLKPKNIQYF	TGTGCCAGCAGCCTAGGGGGGAGGAAGCAACTCAAACCCAAAAACATTCAGTACTTC
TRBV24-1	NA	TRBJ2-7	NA	CATRAIGEQYF	TGTGCCACCAGGGCGATCGGCGAGCAGTACTTC
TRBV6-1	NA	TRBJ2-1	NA	CASSGYSGEQFF	TGTGCCAGCAGTGGATACTCGGGGGAGCAGTTCTTC
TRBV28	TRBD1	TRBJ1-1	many	CASSSTDRATEAFF	TGTGCCAGCAGTTCTACCGACAGGGCCACTGAAGCTTTCTTT
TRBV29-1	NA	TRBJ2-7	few	CSVEVGGENYEQYF	TGCAGCGTTGAAGTTGGCGGAGAAAACTACGAGCAGTACTTC
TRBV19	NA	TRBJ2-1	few	CASQKGLEQFF	TGTGCCAGTCAAAAAGGTCTTGAGCAGTTCTTC
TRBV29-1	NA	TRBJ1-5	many	CSAKDGGQPQHF	TGCAGCGCCAAGGACGGGGGACAGCCCCAGCATTTT
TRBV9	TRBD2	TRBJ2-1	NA	CASSGLVGAEQFF	TGTGCCAGCTCCGGACTAGTCGGTGCTGAGCAGTTCTTC
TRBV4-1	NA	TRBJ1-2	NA	CASSQDERGANYGYTF	TGCGCCAGCAGCCAAGATGAAAGGGGAGCTAACTATGGCTACACCTTC
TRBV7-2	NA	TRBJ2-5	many	CASSSYQETQYF	TGTGCCAGCAGCTCGTATCAAGAGACCCAGTACTTC
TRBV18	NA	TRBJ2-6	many	CASSPLGRLGGANVLTF	TGTGCCAGCTCACCACTCGGACGATTGGGAGGGGCCAACGTCCTGACTTTC
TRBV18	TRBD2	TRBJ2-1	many	CASSPRLAETYNEQFF	TGTGCCAGCTCACCAAGACTAGCGGAAACCTACAATGAGCAGTTCTTC
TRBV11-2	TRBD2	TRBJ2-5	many	CASSLSSGASLFKETQYF	TGTGCCAGCAGCCTCTCTAGCGGGGCTTCCCTATTCAAAGAGACCCAGTACTTC
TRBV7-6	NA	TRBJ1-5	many	CASSLIQGNNQPQHF	TGTGCCAGCAGCTTAATCCAGGGAAACAATCAGCCCCAGCATTTT
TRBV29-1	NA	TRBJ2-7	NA	CSVSSRSLEQYF	TGCAGCGTTTCTTCTCGTTCTTTGGAGCAGTACTTC
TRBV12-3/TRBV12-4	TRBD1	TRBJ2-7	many	CASSYRTGRPGLQYF	TGTGCCAGCAGTTATAGGACAGGGCGACCGGGTTTGCAGTACTTC
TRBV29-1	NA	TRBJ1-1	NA	CSVTFPAEEDTEAFF	TGCAGCGTCACATTCCCCGCGGAAGAGGACACTGAAGCTTTCTTT
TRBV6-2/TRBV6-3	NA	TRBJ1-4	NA	CASSYGPDEKLFF	TGTGCCAGCAGTTACGGCCCAGACGAGAAACTGTTTTTT
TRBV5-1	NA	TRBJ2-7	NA	CASSLVGSAWGIYF	TGCGCCAGCAGCTTGGTAGGGTCCGCCTGGGGAATATACTTC
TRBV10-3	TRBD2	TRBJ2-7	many	CAIRLGLAGSYEQYF	TGTGCCATCAGATTGGGACTAGCGGGCTCCTACGAGCAGTACTTC
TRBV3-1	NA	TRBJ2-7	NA	CASSQISGVHEQYF	TGTGCCAGCAGCCAAATTTCTGGGGTACACGAGCAGTACTTC
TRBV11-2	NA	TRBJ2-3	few	CASSLDRGVTDTQYF	TGTGCCAGCAGCTTAGATCGAGGGGTCACAGATACGCAGTATTTT
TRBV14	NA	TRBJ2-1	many	CASSQGAGLYNEQFF	TGTGCCAGCAGCCAAGGGGCGGGCCTATACAATGAGCAGTTCTTC
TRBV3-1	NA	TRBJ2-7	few	CASSQAGTASYEQYF	TGTGCCAGCAGCCAAGCCGGGACGGCCTCCTACGAGCAGTACTTC
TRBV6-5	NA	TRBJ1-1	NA	CASSYYRTAAEAFF	TGTGCCAGCAGTTATTATCGGACAGCCGCAGAAGCTTTCTTT
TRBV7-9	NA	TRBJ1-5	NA	CASSRELGEGNQPQHF	TGTGCCAGCAGCCGAGAATTAGGGGAAGGCAATCAGCCCCAGCATTTT
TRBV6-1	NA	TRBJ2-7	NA	CASSEAVAIDEQYF	TGTGCCAGCAGTGAAGCTGTCGCGATCGACGAGCAGTACTTC